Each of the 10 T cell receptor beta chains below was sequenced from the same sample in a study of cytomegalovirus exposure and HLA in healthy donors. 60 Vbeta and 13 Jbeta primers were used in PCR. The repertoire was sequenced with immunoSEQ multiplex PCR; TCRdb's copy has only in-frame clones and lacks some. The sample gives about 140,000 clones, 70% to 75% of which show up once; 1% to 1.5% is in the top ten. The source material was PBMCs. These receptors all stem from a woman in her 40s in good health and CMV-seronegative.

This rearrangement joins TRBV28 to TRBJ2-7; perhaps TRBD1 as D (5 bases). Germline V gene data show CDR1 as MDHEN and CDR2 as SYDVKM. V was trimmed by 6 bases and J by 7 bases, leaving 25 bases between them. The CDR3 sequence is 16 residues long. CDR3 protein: CASSRSTWGGLREQYV. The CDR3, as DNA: TGTGCCAGCAGCCGAAGCACTTGGGGCGGCCTACGGGAGCAGTACGTC.

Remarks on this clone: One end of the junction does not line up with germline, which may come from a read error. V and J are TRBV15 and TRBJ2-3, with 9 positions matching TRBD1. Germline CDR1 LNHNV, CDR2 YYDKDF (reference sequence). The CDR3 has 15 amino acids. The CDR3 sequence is CATSRSTGGTDTQYF. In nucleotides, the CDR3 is TGTGCCACCAGCAGATCTACAGGGGGCACTGATACGCAGTATTTT.

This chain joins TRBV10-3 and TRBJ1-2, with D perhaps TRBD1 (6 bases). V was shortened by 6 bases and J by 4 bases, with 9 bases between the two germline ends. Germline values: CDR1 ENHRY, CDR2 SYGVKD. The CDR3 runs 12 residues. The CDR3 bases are TGTGCCATCAGCTCGGACAGCTATGGCTACACCTTC. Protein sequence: CAISSDSYGYTF.

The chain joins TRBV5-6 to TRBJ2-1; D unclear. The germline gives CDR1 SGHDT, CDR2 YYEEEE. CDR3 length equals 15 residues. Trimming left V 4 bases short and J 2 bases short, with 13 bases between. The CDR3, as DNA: TGTGCCAGCAGCCCCCTCCCGGGTACCTACAATGAGCAGTTCTTC. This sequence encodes CASSPLPGTYNEQFF.

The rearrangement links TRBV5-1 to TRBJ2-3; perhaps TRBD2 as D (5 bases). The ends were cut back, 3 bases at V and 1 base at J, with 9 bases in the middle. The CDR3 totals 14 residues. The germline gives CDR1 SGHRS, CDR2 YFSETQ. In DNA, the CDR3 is TGCGCCAGCAGCTCAGAGGAGGGCACAGATACGCAGTATTTT. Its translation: CASSSEEGTDTQYF.

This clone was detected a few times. CDR3 in amino acids: CASSLAGGQNEKLFF. The CDR3 DNA is TGTGCCAGCAGCTTAGCGGGGGGACAGAATGAAAAACTGTTTTTT. V and J are TRBV7-2 and TRBJ1-4; TRBD1 aligns across 7 bases. Per germline, CDR1 SGHTA and CDR2 FQGNSA. The CDR3 extends over 15 amino acids. The trim removed 0 bases at V and 5 bases at J, leaving 3 bases unmatched. Based on the CDR3 plus reference TRBV7-2 and TRBJ1-4, the full variable domain is GAGVSQSPSNKVTEKGKDVELRCDPISGHTALYWYRQSLGQGLEFLIYFQGNSAPDKSGLPSDRFSAERTGGSVSTLTIQRTQQEDSAVYLCASSLAGGQNEKLFFGSGTQLSVL.

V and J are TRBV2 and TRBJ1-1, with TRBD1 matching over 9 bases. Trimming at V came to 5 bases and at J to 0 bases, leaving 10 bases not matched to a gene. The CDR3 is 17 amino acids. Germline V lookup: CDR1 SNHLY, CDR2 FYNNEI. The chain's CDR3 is CASSSRTGVNMNTEAFF. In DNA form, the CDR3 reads TGTGCCAGCAGTTCCCGGACAGGGGTAAACATGAACACTGAAGCTTTCTTT.

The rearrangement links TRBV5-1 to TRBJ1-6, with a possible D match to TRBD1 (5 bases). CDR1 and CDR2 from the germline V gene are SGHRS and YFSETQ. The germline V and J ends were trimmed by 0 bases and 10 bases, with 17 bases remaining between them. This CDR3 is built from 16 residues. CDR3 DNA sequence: TGCGCCAGCAGCTTGGTGGCTCGGGGGATCGGGTCACCCCTCCACTTT. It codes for CASSLVARGIGSPLHF.

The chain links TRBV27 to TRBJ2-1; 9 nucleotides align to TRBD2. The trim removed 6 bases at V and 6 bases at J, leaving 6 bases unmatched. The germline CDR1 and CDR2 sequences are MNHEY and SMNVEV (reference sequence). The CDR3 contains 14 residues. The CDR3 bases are TGTGCCAGCAGCGTAGCGGGGGCCCCCAATGAGCAGTTCTTC. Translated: CASSVAGAPNEQFF.

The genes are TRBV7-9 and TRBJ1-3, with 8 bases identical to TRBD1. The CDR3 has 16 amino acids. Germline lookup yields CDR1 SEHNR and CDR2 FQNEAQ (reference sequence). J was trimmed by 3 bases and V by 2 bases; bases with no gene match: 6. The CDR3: CASSLTTGAHGNTIYF. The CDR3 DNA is TGTGCCAGCAGCTTAACGACAGGGGCTCATGGAAACACCATATATTTT. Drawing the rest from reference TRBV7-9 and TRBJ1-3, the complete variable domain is DTGVSQNPRHKITKRGQNVTFRCDPISEHNRLYWYRQTLGQGPEFLTYFQNEAQLEKSRLLSDRFSAERPKGSFSTLEIQRTEQGDSAMYLCASSLTTGAHGNTIYFGEGSWLTVV.